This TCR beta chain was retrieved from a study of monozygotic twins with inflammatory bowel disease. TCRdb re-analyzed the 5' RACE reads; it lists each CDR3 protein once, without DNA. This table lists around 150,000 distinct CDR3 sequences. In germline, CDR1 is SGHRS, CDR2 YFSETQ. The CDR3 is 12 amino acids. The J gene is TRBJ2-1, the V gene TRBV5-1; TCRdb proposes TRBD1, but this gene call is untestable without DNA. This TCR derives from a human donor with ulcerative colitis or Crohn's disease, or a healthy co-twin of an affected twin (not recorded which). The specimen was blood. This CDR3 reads CASSFDRHEQFF.